This TCR beta chain was recovered during a study of shared clonotypes between healthy human individuals. The table came from immunoSEQ multiplex PCR; TCRdb's copy has only in-frame clones and leaves some out. The sample holds 2 million to 2.5 million clones, approximately 93% seen once. The J segment lost 4 bases and the V segment lost 5 bases, leaving 7 bases of the junction unmatched. This CDR3 comprises 15 residues. The germline V gene has CDR1 SEHNR and CDR2 FQNEAQ (reference sequence). J is TRBJ2-1 and V is TRBV7-9, with 8 bases identical to TRBD2. The TCR was taken from a young man in good health. Some clones in this sample may be carry-over from other donors' samples. The source material was naive CD4+ T cells from PBMCs. Subset specified: CD45RA+ positively selected. The DNA of the CDR3 is TGTGCCAGCAGCCGACTAGGCGGGGGGTACAATGAGCAGTTCTTC. Translated, it gives CASSRLGGGYNEQFF.